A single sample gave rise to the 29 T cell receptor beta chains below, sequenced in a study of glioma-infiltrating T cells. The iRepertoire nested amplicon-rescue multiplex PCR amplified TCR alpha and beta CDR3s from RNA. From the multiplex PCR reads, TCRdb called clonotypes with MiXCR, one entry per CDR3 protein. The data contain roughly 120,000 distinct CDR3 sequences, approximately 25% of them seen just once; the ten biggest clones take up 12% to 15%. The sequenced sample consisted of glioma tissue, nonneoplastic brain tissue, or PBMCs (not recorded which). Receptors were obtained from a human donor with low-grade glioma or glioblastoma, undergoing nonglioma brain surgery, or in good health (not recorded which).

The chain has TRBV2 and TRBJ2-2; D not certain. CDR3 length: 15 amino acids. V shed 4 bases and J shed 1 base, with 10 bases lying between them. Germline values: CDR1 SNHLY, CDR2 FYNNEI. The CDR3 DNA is TGTGCCAGCAGTGTTGAGGACGTGAACACCGGGGAGCTGTTTTTT. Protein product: CASSVEDVNTGELFF.

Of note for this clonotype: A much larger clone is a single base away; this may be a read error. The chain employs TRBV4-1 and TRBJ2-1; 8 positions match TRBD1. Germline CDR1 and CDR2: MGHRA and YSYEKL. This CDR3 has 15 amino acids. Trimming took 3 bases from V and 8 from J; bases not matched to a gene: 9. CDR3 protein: CASSQRQGRYDEQFF. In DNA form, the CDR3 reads TGCGCCAGCAGCCAGAGACAGGGGCGGTACGATGAGCAGTTCTTC.

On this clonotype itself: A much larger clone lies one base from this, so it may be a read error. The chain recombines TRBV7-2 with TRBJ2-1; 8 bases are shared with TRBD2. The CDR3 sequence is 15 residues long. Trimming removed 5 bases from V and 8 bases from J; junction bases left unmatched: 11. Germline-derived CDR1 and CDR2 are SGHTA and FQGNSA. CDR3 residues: CASSPTSVSVHEQFF. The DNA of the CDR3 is TGTGCCAGCAGCCCGACTAGCGTGAGTGTACATGAGCAGTTCTTC.

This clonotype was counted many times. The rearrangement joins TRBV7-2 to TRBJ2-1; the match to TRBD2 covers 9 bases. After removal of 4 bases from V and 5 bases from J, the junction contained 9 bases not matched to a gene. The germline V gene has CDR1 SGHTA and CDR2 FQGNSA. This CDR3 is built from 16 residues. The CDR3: CASSSPGGLANNEQFF. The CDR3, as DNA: TGTGCCAGCAGCTCGCCCGGCGGACTAGCGAACAATGAGCAGTTCTTC.

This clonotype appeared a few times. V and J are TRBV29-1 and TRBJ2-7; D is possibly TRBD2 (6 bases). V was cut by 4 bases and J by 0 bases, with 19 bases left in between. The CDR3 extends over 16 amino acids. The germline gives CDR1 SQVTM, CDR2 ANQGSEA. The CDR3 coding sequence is TGCAGCGTTGGGCATCTGGGGATGGGGGGCTCCTACGAGCAGTACTTC. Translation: CSVGHLGMGGSYEQYF.

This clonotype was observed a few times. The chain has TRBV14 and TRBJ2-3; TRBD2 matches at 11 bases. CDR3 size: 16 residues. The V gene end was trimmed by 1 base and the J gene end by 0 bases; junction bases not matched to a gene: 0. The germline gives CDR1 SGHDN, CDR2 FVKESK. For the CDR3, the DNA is TGTGCCAGCAGCCAAGGACTAGCGGGGAGCACAGATACGCAGTATTTT. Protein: CASSQGLAGSTDTQYF.

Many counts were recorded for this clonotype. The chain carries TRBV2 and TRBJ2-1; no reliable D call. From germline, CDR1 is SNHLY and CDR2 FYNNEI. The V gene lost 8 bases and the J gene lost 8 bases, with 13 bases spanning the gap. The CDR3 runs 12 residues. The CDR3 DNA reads TGTGCCAGCCGAGGAGAGGTATATGAGCAGTTCTTC. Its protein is CASRGEVYEQFF.

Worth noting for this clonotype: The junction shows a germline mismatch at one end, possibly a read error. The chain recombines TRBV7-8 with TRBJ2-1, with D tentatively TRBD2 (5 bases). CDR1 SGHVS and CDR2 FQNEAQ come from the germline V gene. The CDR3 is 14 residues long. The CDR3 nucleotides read TGTGCCAGCCGACCCCAAAGACCCCATGGGGAGCAGTTATTC. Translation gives CASRPQRPHGEQLF.

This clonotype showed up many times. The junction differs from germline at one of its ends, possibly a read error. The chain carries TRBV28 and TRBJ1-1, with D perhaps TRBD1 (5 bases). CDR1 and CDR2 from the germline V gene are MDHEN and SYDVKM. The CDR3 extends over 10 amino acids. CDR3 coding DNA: TGTGCCAGCAGAGGCGACAGTCCCTCTTTT. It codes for CASRGDSPSF.

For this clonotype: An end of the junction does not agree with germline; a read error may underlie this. As DNA, the CDR3 is TGTGCCAGCAGCCCCCTGGGACAGGGAATTTCACCCCTCCGCTTT. Its translation: CASSPLGQGISPLRF. The genes are TRBV7-9 and TRBJ1-6; 9 bases align to TRBD1. Germline CDR1 SEHNR, CDR2 FQNEAQ (reference sequence). The CDR3 is 15 residues long.

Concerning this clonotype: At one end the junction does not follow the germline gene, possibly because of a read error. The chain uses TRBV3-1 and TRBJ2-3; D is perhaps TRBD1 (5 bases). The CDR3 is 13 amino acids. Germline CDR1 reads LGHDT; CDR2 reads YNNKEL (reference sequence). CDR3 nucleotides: TGTGCCAGCAGCCAAGCAGGGTCAGATACGAAGTATTTT. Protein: CASSQAGSDTKYF.

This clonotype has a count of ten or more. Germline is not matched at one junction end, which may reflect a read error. CDR3 DNA: TGTGCTAGCAGCTTCGGACAGGAAGAGACCCAGTACTTC. Its protein is CASSFGQEETQYF. The chain uses TRBV7-7 and TRBJ2-5, with TRBD1 identical over 7 bases. CDR3 length: 13 amino acids. CDR1 SSHAT and CDR2 FNYEAQ come from the germline V gene (reference sequence).

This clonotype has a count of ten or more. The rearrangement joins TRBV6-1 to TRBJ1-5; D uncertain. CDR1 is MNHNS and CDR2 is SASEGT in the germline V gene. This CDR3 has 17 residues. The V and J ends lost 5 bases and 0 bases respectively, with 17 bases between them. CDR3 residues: CASSIAAPSDSNQPQHF. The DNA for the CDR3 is TGTGCCAGCAGTATAGCGGCCCCGTCCGATAGCAATCAGCCCCAGCATTTT.

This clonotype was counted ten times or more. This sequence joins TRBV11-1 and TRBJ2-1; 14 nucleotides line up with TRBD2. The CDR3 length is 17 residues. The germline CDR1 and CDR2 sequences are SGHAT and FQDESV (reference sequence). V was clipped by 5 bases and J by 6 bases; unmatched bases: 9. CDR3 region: CASSPRGLAGGTNEQFF. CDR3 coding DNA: TGTGCCAGCAGCCCTCGAGGACTAGCGGGAGGCACCAATGAGCAGTTCTTC.

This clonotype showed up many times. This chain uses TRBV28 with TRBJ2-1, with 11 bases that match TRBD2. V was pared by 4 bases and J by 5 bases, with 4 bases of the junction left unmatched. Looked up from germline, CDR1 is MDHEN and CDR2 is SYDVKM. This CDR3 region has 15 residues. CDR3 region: CASSSGTSGDNEQFF. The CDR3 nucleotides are TGTGCCAGCAGTTCCGGGACTAGCGGTGACAATGAGCAGTTCTTC.

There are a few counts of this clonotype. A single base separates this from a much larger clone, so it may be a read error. CDR3 loop: CSASGQAMNTEAFF. CDR3 sequence (DNA): TGCAGTGCTAGTGGACAGGCAATGAACACTGAAGCTTTCTTT. The chain employs TRBV20-1 and TRBJ1-1, with TRBD1 matching 7 bases. After removal of 3 bases from V and 0 bases from J, the junction contained 4 bases not matched to a gene. Per the germline V gene, CDR1 is DFQATT and CDR2 is SNEGSKA (reference sequence). CDR3 length: 14 amino acids.

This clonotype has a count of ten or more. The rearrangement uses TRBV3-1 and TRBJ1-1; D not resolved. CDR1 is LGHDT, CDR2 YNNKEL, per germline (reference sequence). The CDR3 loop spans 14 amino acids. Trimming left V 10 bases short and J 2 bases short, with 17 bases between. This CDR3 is CATRTLGPNTEAFF. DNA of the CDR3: TGTGCCACGCGCACATTAGGACCTAACACTGAAGCTTTCTTT.

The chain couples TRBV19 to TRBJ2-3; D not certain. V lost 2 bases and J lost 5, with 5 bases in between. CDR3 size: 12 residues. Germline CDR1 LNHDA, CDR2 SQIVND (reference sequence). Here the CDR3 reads CASSIWGDTQYF. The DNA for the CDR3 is TGTGCCAGTAGTATATGGGGAGATACGCAGTATTTT. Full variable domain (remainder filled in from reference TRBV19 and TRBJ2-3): DGGITQSPKYLFRKEGQNVTLSCEQNLNHDAMYWYRQDPGQGLRLIYYSQIVNDFQKGDIAEGYSVSREKKESFPLTVTSAQKNPTAFYLCASSIWGDTQYFGPGTRLTVL.

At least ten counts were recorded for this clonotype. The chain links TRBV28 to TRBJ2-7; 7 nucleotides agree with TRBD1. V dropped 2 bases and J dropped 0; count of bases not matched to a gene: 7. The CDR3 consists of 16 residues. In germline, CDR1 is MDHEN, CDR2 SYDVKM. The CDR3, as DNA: TGTGCCAGCAGTTTACGGGGCAGGGACAGCTCCTACGAGCAGTACTTC. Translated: CASSLRGRDSSYEQYF.

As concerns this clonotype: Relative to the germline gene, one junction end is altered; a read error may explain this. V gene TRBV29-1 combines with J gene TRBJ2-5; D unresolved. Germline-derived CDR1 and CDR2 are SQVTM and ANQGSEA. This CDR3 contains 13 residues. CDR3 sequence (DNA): TGCAGCGTTGATCCGGGCCCGGAAGAGACCAAGTACTTC. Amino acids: CSVDPGPEETKYF.

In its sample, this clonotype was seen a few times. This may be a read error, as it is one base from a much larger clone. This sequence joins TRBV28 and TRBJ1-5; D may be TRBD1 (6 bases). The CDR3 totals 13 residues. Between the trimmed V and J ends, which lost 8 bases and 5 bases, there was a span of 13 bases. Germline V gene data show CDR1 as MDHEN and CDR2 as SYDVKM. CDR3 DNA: TGTGCCAGCGTGCCAGGGGATCATCAGCCCCAGCATTTT. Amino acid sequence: CASVPGDHQPQHF.

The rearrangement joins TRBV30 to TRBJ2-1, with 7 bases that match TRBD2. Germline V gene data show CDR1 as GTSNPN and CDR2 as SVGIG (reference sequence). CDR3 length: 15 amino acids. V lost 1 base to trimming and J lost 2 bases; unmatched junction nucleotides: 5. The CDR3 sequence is CAWSGVAGAYNEQFF. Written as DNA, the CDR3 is TGTGCCTGGAGTGGGGTAGCGGGCGCCTACAATGAGCAGTTCTTC.

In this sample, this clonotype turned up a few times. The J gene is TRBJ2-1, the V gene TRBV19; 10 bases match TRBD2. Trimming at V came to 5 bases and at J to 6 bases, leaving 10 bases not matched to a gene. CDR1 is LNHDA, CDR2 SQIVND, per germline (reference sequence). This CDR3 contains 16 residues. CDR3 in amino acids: CASSFRRTSGVNEQFF. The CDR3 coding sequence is TGTGCCAGTAGTTTCCGACGGACTAGCGGAGTCAATGAGCAGTTCTTC.

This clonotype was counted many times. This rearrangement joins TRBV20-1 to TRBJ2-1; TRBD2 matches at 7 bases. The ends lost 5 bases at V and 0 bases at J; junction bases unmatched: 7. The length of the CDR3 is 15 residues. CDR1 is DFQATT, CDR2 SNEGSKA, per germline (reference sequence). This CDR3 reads CSADPSGISYNEQFF. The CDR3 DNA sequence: TGCAGTGCTGACCCTAGCGGAATCTCCTACAATGAGCAGTTCTTC.

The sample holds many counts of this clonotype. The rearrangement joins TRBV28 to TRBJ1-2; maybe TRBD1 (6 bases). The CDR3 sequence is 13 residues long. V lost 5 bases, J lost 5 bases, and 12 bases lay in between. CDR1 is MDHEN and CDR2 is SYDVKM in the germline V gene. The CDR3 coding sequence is TGTGCCAGCAGTACTCCAGGGGTTTATGGCTACACCTTC. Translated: CASSTPGVYGYTF.

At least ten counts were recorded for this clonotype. The CDR3 DNA sequence: TGTGCCAGCAGCTTACGACATTCCTACGAGCAGTACTTC. Encoded protein: CASSLRHSYEQYF. The chain couples TRBV7-2 to TRBJ2-7; D call uncertain. CDR1 SGHTA and CDR2 FQGNSA come from the germline V gene. V was shortened by 2 bases and J by 1 base, with 6 bases between the two germline ends. This CDR3 has 13 residues.

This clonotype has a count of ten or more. The CDR3, as DNA: TGTGCCAGCAACAGGCGGGAGGGCGAGGAGACCCAGTACTTC. Its translation: CASNRREGEETQYF. The chain is built from TRBV6-1 and TRBJ2-5; TRBD2 matches 9 bases. Germline CDR1 MNHNS, CDR2 SASEGT. The CDR3 length is 14 residues. The V segment lost 7 bases and the J segment 5 bases; nucleotides outside the gene matches: 8.

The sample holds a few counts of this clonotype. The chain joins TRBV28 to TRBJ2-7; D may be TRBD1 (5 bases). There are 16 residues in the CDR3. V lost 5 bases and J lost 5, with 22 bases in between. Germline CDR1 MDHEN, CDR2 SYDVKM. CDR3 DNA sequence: TGTGCCAGCAGTCTCCCTTTTAGTAGGCAGGGCCACGAGCAGTACTTC. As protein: CASSLPFSRQGHEQYF.

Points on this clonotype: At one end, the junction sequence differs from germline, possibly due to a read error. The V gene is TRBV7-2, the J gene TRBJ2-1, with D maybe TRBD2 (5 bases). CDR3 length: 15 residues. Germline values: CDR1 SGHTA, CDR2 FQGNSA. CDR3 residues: CASSLPRRGYSEQFF. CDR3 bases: TGTGCCAGCAGCTTACCTCGTCGGGGTTACAGTGAGCAGTTCTTC.